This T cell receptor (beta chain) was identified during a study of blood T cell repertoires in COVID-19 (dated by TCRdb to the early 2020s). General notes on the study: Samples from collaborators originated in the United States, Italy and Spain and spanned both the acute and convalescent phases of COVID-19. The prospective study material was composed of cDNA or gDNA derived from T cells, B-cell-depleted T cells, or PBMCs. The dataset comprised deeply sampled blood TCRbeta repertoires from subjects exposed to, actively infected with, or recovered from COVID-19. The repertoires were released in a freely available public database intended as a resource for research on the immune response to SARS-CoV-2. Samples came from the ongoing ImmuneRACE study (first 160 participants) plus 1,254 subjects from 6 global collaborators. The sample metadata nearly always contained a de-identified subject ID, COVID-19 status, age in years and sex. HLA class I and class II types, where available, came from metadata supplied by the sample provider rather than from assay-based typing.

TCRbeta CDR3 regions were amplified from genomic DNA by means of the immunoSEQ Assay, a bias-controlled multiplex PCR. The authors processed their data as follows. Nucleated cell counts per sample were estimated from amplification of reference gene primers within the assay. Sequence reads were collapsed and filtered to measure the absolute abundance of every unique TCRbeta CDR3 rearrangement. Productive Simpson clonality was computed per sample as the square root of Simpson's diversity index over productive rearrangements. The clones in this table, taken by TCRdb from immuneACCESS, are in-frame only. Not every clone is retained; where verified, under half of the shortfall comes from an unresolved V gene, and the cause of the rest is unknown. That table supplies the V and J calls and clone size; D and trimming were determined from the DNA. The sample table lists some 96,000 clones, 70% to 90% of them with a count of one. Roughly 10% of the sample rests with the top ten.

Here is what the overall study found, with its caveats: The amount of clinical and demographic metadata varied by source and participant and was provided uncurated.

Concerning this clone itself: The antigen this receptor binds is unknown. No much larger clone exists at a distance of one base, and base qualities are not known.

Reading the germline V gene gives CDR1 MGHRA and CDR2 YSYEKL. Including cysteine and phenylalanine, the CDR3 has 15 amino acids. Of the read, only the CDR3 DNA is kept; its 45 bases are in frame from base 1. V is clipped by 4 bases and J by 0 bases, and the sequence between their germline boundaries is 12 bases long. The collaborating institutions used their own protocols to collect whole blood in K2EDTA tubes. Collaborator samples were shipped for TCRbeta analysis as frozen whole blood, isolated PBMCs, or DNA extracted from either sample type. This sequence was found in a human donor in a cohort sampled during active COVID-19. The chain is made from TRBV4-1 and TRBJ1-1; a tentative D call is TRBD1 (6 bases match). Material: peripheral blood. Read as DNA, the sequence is TGCGCCAGCAGCCGGTCCGGGACATTGAACACTGAAGCTTTCTTT. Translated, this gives CASSRSGTLNTEAFF.